These 20 T cell receptor beta chains share one sample of origin, sequenced in a study of blood T cell repertoires in COVID-19. The repertoire was sequenced with immunoSEQ multiplex PCR; TCRdb's copy has only in-frame clones and lacks some. The data contain about 370,000 clones, about 90% of them seen just once; the ten biggest clones take up about 3%. Sequencing was carried out using peripheral blood. These receptors came from a woman aged 25 to 45 with COVID-19, enrolled during active disease.

The V call is TRBV19, the J call TRBJ2-7, with TRBD2 identical over 7 bases. The CDR3 contains 16 residues. The germline V gene has CDR1 LNHDA and CDR2 SQIVND (reference sequence). The trim removed 6 bases at V and 0 bases at J, leaving 11 bases unmatched. The CDR3 DNA reads TGTGCCAGTAGATCCCCGGGGGAGGGAAGCTCCTACGAGCAGTACTTC. This encodes CASRSPGEGSSYEQYF.

To note about this clone: One junction end does not reproduce the germline sequence, and a read error may be involved. The chain couples TRBV29-1 to TRBJ1-2; the D is unclear. The CDR3 consists of 12 residues. From germline, CDR1 is SQVTM and CDR2 ANQGSEA. The CDR3 DNA is TGCAGCGCTGAACCAGACTCGGGAGGCTACACCTTC. It codes for CSAEPDSGGYTF.

V usage is TRBV13 and J usage is TRBJ2-7, with 13 bases that match TRBD2. The CDR3 has 15 residues. CDR1 and CDR2 (germline): PRHDT, FYEKMQ (reference sequence). Losses at the gene ends were 5 bases for V and 7 bases for J; bases not matched to a gene: 8. The CDR3 sequence: CASSPGLAGEWEQYV. CDR3 nucleotides: TGTGCCAGCAGCCCCGGACTAGCGGGGGAGTGGGAGCAGTACGTC.

This clone was observed a single time. The chain employs TRBV7-9 and TRBJ2-1; the match to TRBD2 covers 7 bases. The CDR3 length is 16 residues. The V gene end was trimmed by 5 bases and the J gene end by 3 bases; junction bases not matched to a gene: 10. Per the germline V gene, CDR1 is SEHNR and CDR2 is FQNEAQ (reference sequence). CDR3 residues: CASSPPQRGFYNEQFF. For the CDR3, the DNA is TGTGCCAGCAGCCCCCCGCAGCGGGGTTTCTACAATGAGCAGTTCTTC. Filled out from reference TRBV7-9 and TRBJ2-1, the complete variable domain reads DTGVSQNPRHKITKRGQNVTFRCDPISEHNRLYWYRQTLGQGPEFLTYFQNEAQLEKSRLLSDRFSAERPKGSFSTLEIQRTEQGDSAMYLCASSPPQRGFYNEQFFGPGTRLTVL.

The chain recombines TRBV7-2 with TRBJ2-3; 8 positions agree with TRBD2. Germline lookup yields CDR1 SGHTA and CDR2 FQGNSA. The length of the CDR3 is 17 residues. Trimming cost V 3 bases and J 3 bases; bases outside gene matches: 11. This chain's CDR3 is CASSFPSGGRVTDTQYF. The DNA for the CDR3 is TGTGCCAGCAGCTTTCCCAGCGGGGGACGTGTTACAGATACGCAGTATTTT. Combining the CDR3 with reference TRBV7-2 and TRBJ2-3 gives the whole variable domain GAGVSQSPSNKVTEKGKDVELRCDPISGHTALYWYRQSLGQGLEFLIYFQGNSAPDKSGLPSDRFSAERTGGSVSTLTIQRTQQEDSAVYLCASSFPSGGRVTDTQYFGPGTRLTVL.

The chain combines TRBV4-3 with TRBJ2-7; TRBD1 matches at 7 bases. The V and J ends lost 1 base and 2 bases, in that order; junction bases with no gene match: 5. The CDR3 runs 15 residues. Germline CDR1 LGHNA, CDR2 YSLEER. This CDR3 is CASSQAPGQTYEQYF. In DNA, the CDR3 is TGCGCCAGCAGCCAAGCCCCGGGACAGACCTACGAGCAGTACTTC.

The gene calls are TRBV5-1 and TRBJ2-7; TRBD1 agrees at 9 bases. CDR1 is SGHRS and CDR2 is YFSETQ in the germline V gene. CDR3 size: 15 residues. J lost 4 bases, V lost 1 base, and 6 bases had no gene match. CDR3 coding DNA: TGCGCCAGCAGCTTGACGGGGACAGGGCCTTACGAGCAGTACTTC. The encoded protein is CASSLTGTGPYEQYF.

The chain couples TRBV14 to TRBJ2-7; no clear D gene. Germline V lookup: CDR1 SGHDN, CDR2 FVKESK. V lost 1 base and J lost 8, with 12 bases in between. The CDR3 runs to 13 residues. CDR3 protein: CASSQGAVNQQYV. In DNA, the CDR3 is TGTGCCAGCAGCCAAGGGGCAGTTAACCAGCAGTACGTC.

The chain couples TRBV13 to TRBJ2-5, with 11 bases fitting TRBD2. The CDR3 is 14 amino acids. Germline loops: CDR1 PRHDT, CDR2 FYEKMQ (reference sequence). V lost 5 bases, J lost 6 bases, and 5 bases stayed unmatched. Here the CDR3 DNA reads TGTGCCAGCAGCCGTAGCGGGGGGGCCAAGACCCAGTACTTC. Translated: CASSRSGGAKTQYF.

This chain links TRBV2 with TRBJ2-2; 9 nucleotides match TRBD1. The CDR3 runs to 15 residues. The trim removed 7 bases at V and 4 bases at J, leaving 7 bases unmatched. Germline V gene lookup returns CDR1 SNHLY and CDR2 FYNNEI. CDR3 bases: TGTGCCAGCAAGGTTGGGACAGGGTTCACCGGGGAGCTGTTTTTT. Translation gives CASKVGTGFTGELFF.

This chain uses TRBV6-4 with TRBJ2-3; no clear D gene. Germline V CDR1 and CDR2: MRHNA, SNTAGT. CDR3 length equals 13 residues. V lost 4 bases and J 5 bases, leaving 10 bases between the germline ends. This CDR3 is CASSVELRDTQYF. The CDR3 DNA is TGTGCCAGCAGTGTCGAACTTCGAGATACGCAGTATTTT.

J is TRBJ2-6 and V is TRBV4-1, with TRBD1 matching over 8 bases. From germline, CDR1 is MGHRA and CDR2 YSYEKL. This CDR3 is built from 18 residues. The trim removed 3 bases at V and 4 bases at J, leaving 11 bases unmatched. This CDR3 is CASSHPSTGVGGANVLTF. In nucleotides, the CDR3 is TGCGCCAGCAGCCATCCGTCGACAGGGGTAGGGGGGGCCAACGTCCTGACTTTC.

The chain links TRBV6-5 to TRBJ2-1, with a possible D match to TRBD2 (6 bases). Germline V gene data show CDR1 as MNHEY and CDR2 as SVGAGI. Between the trimmed V and J ends, which lost 7 bases and 9 bases, there was a span of 19 bases. The CDR3 runs to 14 residues. The CDR3 loop is CASTTGGGYGEQFF. The CDR3 nucleotides are TGTGCCAGCACTACTGGAGGAGGGTATGGTGAGCAGTTCTTC.

The table lists this clone with many counts. This sequence joins TRBV5-1 and TRBJ2-3; possible D gene TRBD2, 5 bases. Trimming took 5 bases from V and 1 from J, leaving 14 bases between them. Germline-derived CDR1 and CDR2 are SGHRS and YFSETQ. The CDR3 is 15 amino acids. The CDR3 loop reads CASRYYPGGTDTQYF. CDR3 DNA: TGCGCCAGCAGGTACTATCCCGGGGGCACAGATACGCAGTATTTT.

This clone was counted a few times. The J gene is TRBJ1-6, the V gene TRBV10-2, with a possible D match to TRBD1 (6 bases). This CDR3 comprises 14 residues. V was clipped by 0 bases and J by 15 bases, with 15 bases between them. From germline, CDR1 is WSHSY and CDR2 SAAADI. The CDR3 bases are TGCGCCAGCAGTGAGTCAGGGGCACTCAGGGGCCTCCACTTT. Translated: CASSESGALRGLHF.

The genes are TRBV6-2 or TRBV6-3 and TRBJ2-1, with D maybe TRBD2 (5 bases). The V end was cut by 2 bases, the J end by 10 bases, with 27 bases between. The CDR3 is 18 residues long. Per germline, CDR1 MNHEY and CDR2 SVGEGT. The CDR3 DNA sequence: TGTGCCAGCAGTTACCCAAAGCGACGGGATTACCAAATTATCGAGCAGTTCTTC. As protein: CASSYPKRRDYQIIEQFF.

V is TRBV9 and J is TRBJ2-2; D unclear. Germline CDR1 reads SGDLS; CDR2 reads YYNGEE. The CDR3 consists of 14 residues. Trimming pared 0 bases from V and 4 bases from J, leaving 7 bases between. In DNA, the CDR3 is TGTGCCAGCAGCGTAGCTAGGAGCACCGGGGAGCTGTTTTTT. Translating gives CASSVARSTGELFF.

In the case of this clone: The junction departs from germline at one end; a sequencing error may be responsible. V gene TRBV9 combines with J gene TRBJ2-3; possible D gene TRBD2, 5 bases. The CDR3 is made up of 15 amino acids. The V gene's germline CDR1 is SGDLS and CDR2 YYNGEE. This CDR3 reads CASSVFSSSIDTQYF. The CDR3 coding sequence is TGTGCCAGCAGCGTTTTTTCCTCTAGCATAGATACGCAGTATTTT. Using reference TRBV9 and TRBJ2-3 for the parts outside the CDR3, the full variable domain is DSGVTQTPKHLITATGQRVTLRCSPRSGDLSVYWYQQSLDQGLQFLIQYYNGEERAKGNILERFSAQQFPDLHSELNLSSLELGDSALYFCASSVFSSSIDTQYFGPGTRLTVL.

The chain employs TRBV6-5 and TRBJ1-4; TRBD1 agrees at 10 bases. The V gene's germline CDR1 is MNHEY and CDR2 SVGAGI. V trimming: 6 bases; J trimming: 7 bases; junction bases outside the gene matches: 8. The CDR3 contains 15 residues. The CDR3 DNA reads as TGTGCCAGCAGCCGGCCCCGGGACAGGGGTGAAAAACTGTTTTTT. Amino acids: CASSRPRDRGEKLFF.

J is TRBJ2-5 and V is TRBV5-1; weak D call: TRBD1 (5 bases). The V end lost 0 bases, the J end lost 4 bases, and 10 bases lay between the germline ends. CDR1 and CDR2 (germline): SGHRS, YFSETQ. CDR3 length equals 14 residues. The CDR3 reads CASSLVRARETQYF. The CDR3, as DNA: TGCGCCAGCAGCTTGGTCAGGGCTAGAGAGACCCAGTACTTC. Complete variable domain (other parts from reference TRBV5-1 and TRBJ2-5): KAGVTQTPRYLIKTRGQQVTLSCSPISGHRSVSWYQQTPGQGLQFLFEYFSETQRNKGNFPGRFSGRQFSNSRSEMNVSTLELGDSALYLCASSLVRARETQYFGPGTRLLVL.